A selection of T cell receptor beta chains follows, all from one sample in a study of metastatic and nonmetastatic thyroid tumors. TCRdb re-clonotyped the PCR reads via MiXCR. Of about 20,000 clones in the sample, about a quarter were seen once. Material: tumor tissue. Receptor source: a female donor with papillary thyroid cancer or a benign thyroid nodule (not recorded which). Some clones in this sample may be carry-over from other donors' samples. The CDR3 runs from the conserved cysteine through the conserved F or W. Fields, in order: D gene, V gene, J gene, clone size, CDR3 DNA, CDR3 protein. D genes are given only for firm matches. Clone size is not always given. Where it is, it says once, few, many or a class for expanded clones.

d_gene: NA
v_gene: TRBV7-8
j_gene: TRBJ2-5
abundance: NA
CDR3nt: TGTGCCAGCAGCCCGGTGTGGGGTGACAGAGACCAAGAGACCCAGTACTTC
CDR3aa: CASSPVWGDRDQETQYF

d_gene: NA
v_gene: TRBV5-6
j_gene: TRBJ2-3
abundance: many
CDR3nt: TGTGCCAGCAGCTTGGGGCCTCTCCAGGGATGGACAGATACGCAGTATTTT
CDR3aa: CASSLGPLQGWTDTQYF

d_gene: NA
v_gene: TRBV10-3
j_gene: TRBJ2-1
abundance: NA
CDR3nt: TGTGCCATCAGTGGGTGGAGCGGAGTTAGCTCCTACAATGAGCAGTTCTTC
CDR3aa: CAISGWSGVSSYNEQFF

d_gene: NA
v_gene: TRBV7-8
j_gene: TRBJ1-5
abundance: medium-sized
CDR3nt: TGTGCCAGCAGCTTCGGGTCCAATCAGCCCCAGCATTTT
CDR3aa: CASSFGSNQPQHF

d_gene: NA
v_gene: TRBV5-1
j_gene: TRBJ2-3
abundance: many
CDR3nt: TGCGCCAGCAGGGCGGGGTATAGGGGAGCGGGCACAGATACGCAGTATTTT
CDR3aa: CASRAGYRGAGTDTQYF

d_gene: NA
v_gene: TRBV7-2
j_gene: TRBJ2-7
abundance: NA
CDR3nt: TGTGCCAGCAGCGGGACCGCAGGGTTGGGCGAGCAGTACTTC
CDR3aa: CASSGTAGLGEQYF

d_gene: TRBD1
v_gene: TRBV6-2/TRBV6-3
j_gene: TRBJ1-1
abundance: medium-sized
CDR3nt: TGTGCCAGCAGTCCGAGACAGGGGGACCACACTGAAGCTTTCTTT
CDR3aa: CASSPRQGDHTEAFF

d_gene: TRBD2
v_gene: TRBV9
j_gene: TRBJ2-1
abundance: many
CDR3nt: TGTGCCAGCAGCGTTGAGCGGGAGCTTGATGAGCAGTTCTTC
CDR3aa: CASSVERELDEQFF

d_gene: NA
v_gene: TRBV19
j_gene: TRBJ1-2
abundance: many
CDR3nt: TGTGCCAGTAGTATAGATTCGGGTAGGCCCAACTATGGCTACACCTTC
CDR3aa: CASSIDSGRPNYGYTF

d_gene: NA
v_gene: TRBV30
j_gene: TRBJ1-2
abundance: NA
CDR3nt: TGTGCCTGGAGTGTGAACTATGGCTACACCTTC
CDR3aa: CAWSVNYGYTF

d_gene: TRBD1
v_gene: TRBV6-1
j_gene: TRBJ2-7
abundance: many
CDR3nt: TGTGCCAGCATAGGGACAGGGGACATCTACGAGCAGTACTTC
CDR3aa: CASIGTGDIYEQYF

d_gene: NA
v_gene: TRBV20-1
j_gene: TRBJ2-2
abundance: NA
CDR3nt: TGCAGTGCTATAAGACTGTGGACCGGGGAGCTGTTTTTT
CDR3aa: CSAIRLWTGELFF

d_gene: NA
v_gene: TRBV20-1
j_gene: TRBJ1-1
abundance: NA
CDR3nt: TGCAGTGCTAGGTCCGGGGTCACTGAAGCTTTCTTT
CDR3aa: CSARSGVTEAFF

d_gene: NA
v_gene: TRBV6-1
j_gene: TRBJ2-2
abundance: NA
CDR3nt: TGTGCCAGCAGCTCTGGGGGGTCGTACACCGGGGAGCTGTTTTTT
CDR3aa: CASSSGGSYTGELFF

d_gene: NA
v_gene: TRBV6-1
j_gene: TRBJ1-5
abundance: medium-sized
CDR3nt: TGTGCCAGCAGTGACAGCAGCAATCAGCCCCAGCATTTT
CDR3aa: CASSDSSNQPQHF

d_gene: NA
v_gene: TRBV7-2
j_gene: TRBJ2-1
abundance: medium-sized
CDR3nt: TGTGCCAGCAGCTGGGAAAGTGAGCAGTTCTTC
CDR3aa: CASSWESEQFF

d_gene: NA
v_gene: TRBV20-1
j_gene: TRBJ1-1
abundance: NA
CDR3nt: TGCAGTGCTACTGGACAGTGCACGAACACTGAAGCTTTCTTT
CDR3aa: CSATGQCTNTEAFF

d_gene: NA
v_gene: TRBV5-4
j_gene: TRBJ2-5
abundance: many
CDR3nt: TGTGCCAGCAGCCGCAAAGACCAAGAGACCCAGTACTTC
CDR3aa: CASSRKDQETQYF

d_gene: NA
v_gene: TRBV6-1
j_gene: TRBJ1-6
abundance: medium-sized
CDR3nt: TGTGCCAGCGGGACATATAATTCACCCCTCCACTTT
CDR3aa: CASGTYNSPLHF

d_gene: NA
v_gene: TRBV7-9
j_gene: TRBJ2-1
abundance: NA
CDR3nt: TGTGCCAGCAGCCGCGGGGACAATGAGCAGTTCTTC
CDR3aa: CASSRGDNEQFF

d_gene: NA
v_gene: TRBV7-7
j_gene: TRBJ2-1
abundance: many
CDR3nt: TGTGCTAGCAGCTTAGCCCTGGACAATGAGCAGTTCTTC
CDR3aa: CASSLALDNEQFF

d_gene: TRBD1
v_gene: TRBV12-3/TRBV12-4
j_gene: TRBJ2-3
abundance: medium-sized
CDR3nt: TGTGCCAGCAGTACGTGGACAGGGTGGGACACAGATACGCAGTATTTT
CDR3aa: CASSTWTGWDTDTQYF

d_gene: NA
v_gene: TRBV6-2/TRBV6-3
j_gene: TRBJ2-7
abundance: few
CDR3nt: TGTGCCAGCGGGGGCCAGCGCGAGCAGTACTTC
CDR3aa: CASGGQREQYF

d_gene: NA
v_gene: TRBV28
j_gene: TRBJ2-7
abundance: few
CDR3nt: TGTGCCAGCAGTTACCAAACTTACGAGCAGTACTTC
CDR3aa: CASSYQTYEQYF

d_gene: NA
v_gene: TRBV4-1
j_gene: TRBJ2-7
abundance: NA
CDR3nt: TGCGCCAGCAGCCAAGAGGAGGGGTCCTCCTACGAGCAGTACTTC
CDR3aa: CASSQEEGSSYEQYF

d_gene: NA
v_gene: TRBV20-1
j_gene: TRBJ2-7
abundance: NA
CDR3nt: TGCAGTGCTGTCCTCGACGGTATAGGGAAGCAGTACTTC
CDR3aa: CSAVLDGIGKQYF

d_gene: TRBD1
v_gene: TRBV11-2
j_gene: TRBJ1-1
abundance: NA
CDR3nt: TGTGCCAGCAGCTTAGGTGCTACCGTCAGGGGGGCTGAAGCTTTCTTT
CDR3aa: CASSLGATVRGAEAFF

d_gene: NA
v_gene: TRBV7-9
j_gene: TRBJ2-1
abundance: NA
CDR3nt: TGTGCCAGCAGCTTCGGGAATGAGCAGTTCTTC
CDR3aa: CASSFGNEQFF

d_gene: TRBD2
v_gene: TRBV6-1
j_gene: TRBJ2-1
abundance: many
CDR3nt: TGTGCCAGCAGGCCCGGGGCGGGAGCTTGGTCCAATGAGCAGTTCTTC
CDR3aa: CASRPGAGAWSNEQFF

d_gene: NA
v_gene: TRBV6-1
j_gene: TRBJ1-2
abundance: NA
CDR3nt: TGTGCCAGCAGAGCGTCGGCCAAGGGTACAGCCCTTCGGGGCTACACCTTC
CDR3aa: CASRASAKGTALRGYTF

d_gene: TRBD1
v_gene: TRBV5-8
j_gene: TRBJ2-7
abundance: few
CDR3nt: TGTGCCAGCATGGGACAGGGGGCTTACGAGCAGTACTTC
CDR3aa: CASMGQGAYEQYF

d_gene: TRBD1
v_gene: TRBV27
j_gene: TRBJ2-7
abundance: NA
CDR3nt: TGTGCCAGCAGTCTACAGGGGCCGTACTACGAGCAGTACTTC
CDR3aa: CASSLQGPYYEQYF

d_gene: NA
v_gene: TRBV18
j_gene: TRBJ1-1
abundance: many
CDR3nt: TGTGCCAGCTCACCGGATGTAAACACTGAAGCTTTCTTT
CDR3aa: CASSPDVNTEAFF

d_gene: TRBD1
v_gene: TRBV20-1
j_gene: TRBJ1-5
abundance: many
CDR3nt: TGCAGTGCTGGGACAGGGGGATACAGCAATCAGCCCCAGCATTTT
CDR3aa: CSAGTGGYSNQPQHF

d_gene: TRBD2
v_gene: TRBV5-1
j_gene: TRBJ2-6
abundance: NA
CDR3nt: TGCGCCAGCAGCCGGGGGGGCCCAGCTGTGGCCAACGTCCTTACTTTC
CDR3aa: CASSRGGPAVANVLTF

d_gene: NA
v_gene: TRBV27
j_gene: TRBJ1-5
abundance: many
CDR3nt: TGTGCCAGCGGCGGAACAGTTAATCAGCCCCAGCATTTT
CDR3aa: CASGGTVNQPQHF

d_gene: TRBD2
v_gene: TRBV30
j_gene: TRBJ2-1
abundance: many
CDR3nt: TGTGCCTGGAAAAAGCGGGAGGGAAATGAGCAGTTCTTC
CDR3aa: CAWKKREGNEQFF

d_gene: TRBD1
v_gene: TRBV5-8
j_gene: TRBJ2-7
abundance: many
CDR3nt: TGTGCCAGCAGATCCTTCCGGGACAGCTACGAGCAGTACTTC
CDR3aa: CASRSFRDSYEQYF

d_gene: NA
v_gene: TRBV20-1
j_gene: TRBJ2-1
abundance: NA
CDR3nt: TGCAGTGCTACAGGGTTTAGCTGGCCTTACAATGAGCATTTCTTC
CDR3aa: CSATGFSWPYNEHFF

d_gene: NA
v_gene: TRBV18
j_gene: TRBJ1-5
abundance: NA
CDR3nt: TGTGCCAGCTCACCACAGGGCGGGTATCAGCCCCAGCATTTT
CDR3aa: CASSPQGGYQPQHF

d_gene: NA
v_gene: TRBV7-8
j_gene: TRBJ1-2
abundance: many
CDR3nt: TGTGCCAGCAGCTTAGAAACCCCTAGGCTCTATGGCTACACCTTC
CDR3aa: CASSLETPRLYGYTF

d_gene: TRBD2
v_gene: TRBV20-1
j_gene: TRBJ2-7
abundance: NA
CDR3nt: TGCAGTGCTAGGGAGCGGGGCGTCTCCTACGAGCAGTACTTC
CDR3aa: CSARERGVSYEQYF

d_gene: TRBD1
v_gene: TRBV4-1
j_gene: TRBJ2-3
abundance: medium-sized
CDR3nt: TGCGCCAGCAGCCGGGACAGAGGCACAGATACGCAGTATTTT
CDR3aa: CASSRDRGTDTQYF

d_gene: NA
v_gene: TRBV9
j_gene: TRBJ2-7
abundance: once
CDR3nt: TGTGCCAGCAGAGCCGAGGGGAAAAACCACTACGAGCAGTACTTC
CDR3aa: CASRAEGKNHYEQYF

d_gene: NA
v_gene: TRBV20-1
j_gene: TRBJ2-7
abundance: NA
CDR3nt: TGCAGTGCTAGAGAGGGGGTGGGAGCGTGGGTGAGCTACGAGCAGTACTTC
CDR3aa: CSAREGVGAWVSYEQYF

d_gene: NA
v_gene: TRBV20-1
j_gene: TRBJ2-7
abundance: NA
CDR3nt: TGCAGTGCTCTAAGGGCCTTGGGGCCGTACGAGCAGTACTTC
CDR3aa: CSALRALGPYEQYF

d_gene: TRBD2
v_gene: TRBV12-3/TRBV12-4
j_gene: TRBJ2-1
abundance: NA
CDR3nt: TGTGTCAGCAGTGCGAGGAGCGGGAACAACAATGATCAGTTCTTC
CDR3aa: CVSSARSGNNNDQFF

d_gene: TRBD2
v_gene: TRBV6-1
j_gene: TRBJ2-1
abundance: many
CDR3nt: TGTGCCAGCAGCGTAGCGGGAGAGGGCAATGAGCAGTTCTTC
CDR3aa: CASSVAGEGNEQFF

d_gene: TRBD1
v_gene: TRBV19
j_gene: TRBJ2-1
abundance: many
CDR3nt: TGTGCCAGTACCCCAGGGGGCTACTCTAGCTCCTACAATGAGCAGTTCTTC
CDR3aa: CASTPGGYSSSYNEQFF

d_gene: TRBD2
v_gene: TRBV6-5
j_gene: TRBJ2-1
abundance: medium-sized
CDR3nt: TGTGCCAGCAGTTCTCCCGGGACTAGCGGTTACAATGAGCAGTTCTTC
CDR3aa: CASSSPGTSGYNEQFF

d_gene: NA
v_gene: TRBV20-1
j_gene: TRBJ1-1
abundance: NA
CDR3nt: TGCAGTGCGTCTAGGGGGGACACTGAAGCTTTCTTT
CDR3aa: CSASRGDTEAFF